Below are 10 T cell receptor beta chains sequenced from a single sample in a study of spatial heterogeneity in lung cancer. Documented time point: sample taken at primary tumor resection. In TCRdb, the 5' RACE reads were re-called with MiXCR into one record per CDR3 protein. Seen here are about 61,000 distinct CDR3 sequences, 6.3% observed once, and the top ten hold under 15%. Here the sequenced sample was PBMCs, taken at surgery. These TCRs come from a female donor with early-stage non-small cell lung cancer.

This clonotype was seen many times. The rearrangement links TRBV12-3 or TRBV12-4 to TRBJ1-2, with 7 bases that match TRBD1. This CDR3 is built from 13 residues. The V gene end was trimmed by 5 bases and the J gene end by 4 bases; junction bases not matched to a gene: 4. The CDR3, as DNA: TGTGCCAGCAGTCTTGCAGGGGGCTATGGCTACACCTTC. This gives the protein CASSLAGGYGYTF.

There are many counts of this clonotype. As DNA, the CDR3 is TGCAGTGCTCCCTCTCTACGAGGTGGGGCAGATACGCAGTATTTT. As protein: CSAPSLRGGADTQYF. V and J are TRBV20-1 and TRBJ2-3, with no clear D. V lost 5 bases, J lost 4 bases, and 19 bases lay in between. The CDR3 totals 15 residues. Germline V gives CDR1 DFQATT, CDR2 SNEGSKA (reference sequence).

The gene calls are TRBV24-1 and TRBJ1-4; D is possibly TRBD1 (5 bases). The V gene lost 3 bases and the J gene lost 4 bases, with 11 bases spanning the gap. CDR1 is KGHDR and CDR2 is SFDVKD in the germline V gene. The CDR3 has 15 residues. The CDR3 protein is CATSDPQGRNEKLFF. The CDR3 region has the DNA TGTGCCACCAGTGATCCCCAGGGCCGTAATGAAAAACTGTTTTTT.

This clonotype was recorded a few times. The CDR3: CASSRVGERQPQHF. CDR3 coding DNA: TGTGCCAGCAGCCGCGTGGGAGAACGCCAGCCCCAGCATTTT. The chain links TRBV27 to TRBJ1-5; no definite D call. Germline-derived CDR1 and CDR2 are MNHEY and SMNVEV (reference sequence). This CDR3 contains 14 residues. V gave up 6 bases and J gave up 7 bases, with 16 bases separating them.

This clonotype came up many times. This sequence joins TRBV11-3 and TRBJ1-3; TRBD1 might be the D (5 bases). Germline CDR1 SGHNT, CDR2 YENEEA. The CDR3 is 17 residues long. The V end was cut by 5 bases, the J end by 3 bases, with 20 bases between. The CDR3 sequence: CASSPGTSRALGNTIYF. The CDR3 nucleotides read TGTGCCAGCAGCCCCGGGACTTCGAGGGCCCTTGGAAACACCATATATTTT.

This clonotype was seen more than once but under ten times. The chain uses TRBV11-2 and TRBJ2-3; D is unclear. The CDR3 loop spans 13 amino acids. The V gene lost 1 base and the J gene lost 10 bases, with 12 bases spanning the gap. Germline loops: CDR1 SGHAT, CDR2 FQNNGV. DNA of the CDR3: TGTGCCAGCAGCTTAGCTACGACTGGGGCGCAGTATTTT. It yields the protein CASSLATTGAQYF.

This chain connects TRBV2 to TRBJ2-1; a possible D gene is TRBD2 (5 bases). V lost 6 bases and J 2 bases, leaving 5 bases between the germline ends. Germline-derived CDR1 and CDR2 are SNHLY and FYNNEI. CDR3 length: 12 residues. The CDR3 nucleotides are TGTGCCAGCAGCGGGACCTACAATGAGCAGTTCTTC. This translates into CASSGTYNEQFF.

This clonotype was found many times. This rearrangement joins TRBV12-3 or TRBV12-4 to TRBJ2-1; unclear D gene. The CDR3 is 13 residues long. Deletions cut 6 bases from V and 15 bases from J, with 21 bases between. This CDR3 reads CASSPLLVGFRFF. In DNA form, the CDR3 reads TGTGCCAGCAGCCCCTTACTCGTTGGGTTTCGGTTCTTC.

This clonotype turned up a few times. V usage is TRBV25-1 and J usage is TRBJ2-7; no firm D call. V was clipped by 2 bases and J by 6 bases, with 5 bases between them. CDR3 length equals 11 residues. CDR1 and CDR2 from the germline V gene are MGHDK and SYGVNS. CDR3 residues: CASSEVVEQYF. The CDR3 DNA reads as TGTGCCAGCAGTGAAGTGGTCGAGCAGTACTTC.

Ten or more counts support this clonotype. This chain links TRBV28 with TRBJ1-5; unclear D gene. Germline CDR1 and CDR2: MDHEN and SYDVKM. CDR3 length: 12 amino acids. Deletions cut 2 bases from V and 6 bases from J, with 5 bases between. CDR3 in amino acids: CASSLGSQPQHF. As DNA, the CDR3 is TGTGCCAGCAGTTTAGGCTCTCAGCCCCAGCATTTT. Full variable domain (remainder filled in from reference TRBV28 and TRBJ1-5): DVKVTQSSRYLVKRTGEKVFLECVQDMDHENMFWYRQDPGLGLRLIYFSYDVKMKEKGDIPEGYSVSREKKERFSLILESASTNQTSMYLCASSLGSQPQHFGDGTRLSIL.